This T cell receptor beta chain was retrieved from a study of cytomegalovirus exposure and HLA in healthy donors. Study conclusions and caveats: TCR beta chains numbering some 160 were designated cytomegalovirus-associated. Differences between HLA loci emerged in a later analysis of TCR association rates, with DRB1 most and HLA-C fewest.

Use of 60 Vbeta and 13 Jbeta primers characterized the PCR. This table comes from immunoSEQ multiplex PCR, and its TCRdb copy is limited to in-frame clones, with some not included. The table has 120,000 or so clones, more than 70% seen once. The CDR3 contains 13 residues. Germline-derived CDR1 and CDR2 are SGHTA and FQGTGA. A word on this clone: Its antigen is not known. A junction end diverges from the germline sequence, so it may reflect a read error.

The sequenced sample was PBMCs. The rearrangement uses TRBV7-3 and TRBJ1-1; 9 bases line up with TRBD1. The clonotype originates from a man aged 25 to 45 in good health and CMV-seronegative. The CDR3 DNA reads TGTTCCAGCAGCGTCGGACAGGGGACTGAAGCTTTCTTT. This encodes CSSSVGQGTEAFF.